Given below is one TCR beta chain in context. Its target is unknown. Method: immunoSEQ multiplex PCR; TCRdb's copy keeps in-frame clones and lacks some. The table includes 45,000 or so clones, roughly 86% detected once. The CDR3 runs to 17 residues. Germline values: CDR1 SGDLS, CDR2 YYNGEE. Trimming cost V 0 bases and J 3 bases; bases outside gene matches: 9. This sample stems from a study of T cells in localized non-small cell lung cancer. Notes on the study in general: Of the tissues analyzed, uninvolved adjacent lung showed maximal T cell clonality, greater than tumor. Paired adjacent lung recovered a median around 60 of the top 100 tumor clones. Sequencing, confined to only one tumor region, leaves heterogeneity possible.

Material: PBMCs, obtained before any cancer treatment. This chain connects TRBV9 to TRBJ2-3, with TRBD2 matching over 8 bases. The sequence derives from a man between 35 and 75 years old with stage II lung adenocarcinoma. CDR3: CASSVAGGRGATDTQYF. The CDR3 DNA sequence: TGTGCCAGCAGCGTAGCCGGGGGGCGGGGGGCGACAGATACGCAGTATTTT.